The source of this T cell receptor beta chain is a study of OX40 agonist ivuxolimab in advanced cancers. Study details: Ivuxolimab was administered intravenously to patients at 0.01 to 10 mg/kg every 2 weeks.

Overall study results and limits: Compared with others, partial responders at 0.1-3.0 mg/kg displayed clonal expansion among the lowest.

Only in-frame clones appear in the TCRdb table, and some are missing; sequencing was by immunoSEQ multiplex PCR. The sample has tens of thousands of clones, 80% to 95% seen once. Per the germline V gene, CDR1 is MNHEY and CDR2 is SVGAGI. This CDR3 comprises 14 residues. With 2 bases removed from V and 4 bases from J, the gap between germline ends came to 11 bases. Samples were taken at baseline and on day 1 of cycles 4 and 7. As to this clone: Its antigen is still unknown.

The rearrangement links TRBV6-5 to TRBJ1-1, with unresolved D. Here the sequenced sample was CD4+ or CD8+ T cells sorted from blood, taken in a trial of the OX40 agonist ivuxolimab. This TCR was sampled from an adult with an advanced solid tumor such as melanoma, head and neck, liver or kidney cancer. The CDR3: CASSYTITVTEAFF. The CDR3 DNA reads as TGTGCCAGCAGTTACACGATCACGGTCACTGAAGCTTTCTTT.